The next 23 T cell receptor beta chains were all read from a single sample in a study of blood T cells in healthy people across ages. It was with a sample-barcoded 5' primer and a J-beta primer mix that a second PCR of roughly 7 to 11 cycles was run. TCRdb reanalysed the 5' RACE reads using MiXCR and keeps one entry per CDR3 protein. The sample gives 1.5 million to 2 million distinct CDR3 sequences, roughly 30% of which show up once; about 10% is in the top ten. What was sequenced was blood. The receptor source for this set is a woman aged 25-40 years in good health.

This clonotype was picked up a small number of times. The chain links TRBV7-2 to TRBJ1-1, with a weak D call TRBD1 (5 bases). The CDR3 has 13 residues. Germline values: CDR1 SGHTA, CDR2 FQGNSA. CDR3 in amino acids: CATPRTRNTEAFF. DNA of the CDR3: TGTGCGACTCCCAGGACACGAAACACTGAAGCTTTCTTT. The full variable domain, in which reference TRBV7-2 and TRBJ1-1 provide the parts outside the CDR3, is GAGVSQSPSNKVTEKGKDVELRCDPISGHTALYWYRQSLGQGLEFLIYFQGNSAPDKSGLPSDRFSAERTGGSVSTLTIQRTQQEDSAVYLCATPRTRNTEAFFGQGTRLTVV.

The J gene is TRBJ2-5, the V gene TRBV7-9; 7 positions match TRBD1. The length of the CDR3 is 14 residues. J was trimmed by 11 bases and V by 3 bases; bases with no gene match: 12. From germline, CDR1 is SEHNR and CDR2 FQNEAQ (reference sequence). The CDR3 reads CASSFLRGTREQYF. DNA for the CDR3: TGTGCCAGCAGCTTCCTCAGGGGGACGAGGGAGCAGTACTTC.

This clonotype has more than one count but fewer than ten. The chain carries TRBV7-9 and TRBJ2-6; TRBD2 matches at 9 bases. CDR3 size: 17 residues. From germline, CDR1 is SEHNR and CDR2 FQNEAQ (reference sequence). The V segment lost 1 base and the J segment 13 bases; nucleotides outside the gene matches: 14. The chain's CDR3 is CASSLEVRLADKGVLTF. In DNA form, the CDR3 reads TGTGCCAGCAGCTTAGAGGTGAGACTAGCGGATAAGGGAGTCCTGACTTTC.

This clonotype occurred a few times. This sequence joins TRBV5-1 and TRBJ2-7; D ambiguous. Between the trimmed V and J ends, which lost 6 bases and 0 bases, there was a span of 13 bases. The germline V gene encodes CDR1 SGHRS and CDR2 YFSETQ. The CDR3 runs to 14 residues. The CDR3: CASTQSRSSYEQYF. DNA for the CDR3: TGCGCCAGCACCCAGTCCAGGAGCTCCTACGAGCAGTACTTC.

The J gene is TRBJ2-3, the V gene TRBV5-1; D remains unclear. CDR1 is SGHRS, CDR2 YFSETQ, per germline. This CDR3 region has 15 residues. Between the trimmed V and J ends, which lost 0 bases and 1 base, there was a span of 9 bases. CDR3 DNA sequence: TGCGCCAGCAGCTTGGTTTCACCTGGCACAGATACGCAGTATTTT. It yields the protein CASSLVSPGTDTQYF.

The V gene is TRBV28, the J gene TRBJ1-4, with a tentative D call TRBD1 (5 bases). The V and J ends lost 6 bases and 5 bases respectively, with 16 bases between them. The germline CDR1 and CDR2 sequences are MDHEN and SYDVKM. The CDR3 is 15 residues long. In DNA form, the CDR3 reads TGTGCCAGCAGCCTAATCACGGGGGGGAATGAAAAACTGTTTTTT. Protein product: CASSLITGGNEKLFF.

This clonotype was recorded only once. The chain combines TRBV28 with TRBJ1-2; D is ambiguous. V shed 3 bases and J shed 7 bases, with 9 bases lying between them. Germline V CDR1 and CDR2: MDHEN, SYDVKM. The CDR3 has 12 amino acids. CDR3: CASSLLGGGYTF. For the CDR3, the DNA is TGTGCCAGCAGTTTGTTGGGTGGTGGCTACACCTTC.

This clonotype was detected ten times or more. V usage is TRBV29-1 and J usage is TRBJ1-2, with D maybe TRBD1 (6 bases). Germline CDR1 is SQVTM and CDR2 is ANQGSEA. The CDR3 consists of 14 residues. With 4 bases removed from V and 5 bases from J, the gap between germline ends came to 17 bases. The CDR3 DNA reads TGCAGCGTTGTAGCCCAGGGACAACCTTATGGCTACACCTTC. The encoded protein is CSVVAQGQPYGYTF.

Concerning this clonotype: The germline gene is not matched at one end of the junction; a read error may be the cause. The rearrangement joins TRBV11-3 to TRBJ2-6; 8 bases map to TRBD2. This CDR3 spans 15 amino acids. Germline values: CDR1 SGHNT, CDR2 YENEEA. The CDR3 spells CTSSPGGTGANVLTF. The DNA of the CDR3 is TGTACCAGCAGCCCGGGGGGGACTGGGGCCAACGTCCTGACTTTC.

V and J are TRBV29-1 and TRBJ2-2; 7 bases line up with TRBD1. The CDR3 has 13 residues. CDR1 is SQVTM and CDR2 is ANQGSEA in the germline V gene. J gave up 7 bases and V 2 bases, and 4 bases lay outside the gene matches. Here the CDR3 DNA reads TGCAGCGTTGAATACAGGGGCCACGGGGAGCTGTTTTTT. It specifies CSVEYRGHGELFF.

This clonotype occurred once. The chain links TRBV9 to TRBJ1-4; TRBD1 matches 9 bases. The germline V gene has CDR1 SGDLS and CDR2 YYNGEE. The CDR3 sequence is 16 residues long. Unmatched junction bases numbered 8, after V lost 4 bases and J lost 4 bases. CDR3 in amino acids: CASSTRQGVSNEKLFF. Written as DNA, the CDR3 is TGTGCCAGCAGCACGCGACAGGGGGTTAGTAATGAAAAACTGTTTTTT. Looking up the rest from reference TRBV9 and TRBJ1-4 gives the full variable domain: DSGVTQTPKHLITATGQRVTLRCSPRSGDLSVYWYQQSLDQGLQFLIQYYNGEERAKGNILERFSAQQFPDLHSELNLSSLELGDSALYFCASSTRQGVSNEKLFFGSGTQLSVL.

This sequence joins TRBV11-2 and TRBJ2-5; unclear D gene. The DNA end is a closer match to TRBJ2-7, so the J assignment may be wrong. Germline V gene lookup returns CDR1 SGHAT and CDR2 FQNNGV. The CDR3 is 13 amino acids. CDR3 amino acids: CASSFITNYEQYF. Here the CDR3 DNA reads TGTGCCAGCAGCTTCATAACAAACTACGAGCAGTACTTC.

This clonotype was picked up many times. The chain uses TRBV7-8 and TRBJ2-3; D gene uncertain. Trimming took off 1 base at V and 7 bases at J, with 21 bases between the two ends. The CDR3 covers 17 residues. Looked up from germline, CDR1 is SGHVS and CDR2 is FQNEAQ. CDR3 DNA: TGTGCCAGCAGCTTAGAGATTAGAGGCAGGATGTACAATACGCAGTATTTT. This sequence encodes CASSLEIRGRMYNTQYF.

In the case of this clonotype: The junction differs from germline at one of its ends, possibly a read error. The rearrangement links TRBV20-1 to TRBJ2-5; tentative D call: TRBD1 (6 bases). Per the germline V gene, CDR1 is DFQATT and CDR2 is SNEGSKA (reference sequence). This CDR3 comprises 12 residues. The CDR3 nucleotides read TGCAGTGCTCCGCCAGGGGAAGAGGCCCAGTACTTC. Translation gives CSAPPGEEAQYF.

The chain is built from TRBV20-1 and TRBJ2-1; the match to TRBD2 covers 8 bases. This CDR3 has 15 amino acids. Germline loops: CDR1 DFQATT, CDR2 SNEGSKA (reference sequence). The J segment lost 8 bases and the V segment lost 1 base, leaving 10 bases of the junction unmatched. CDR3 in amino acids: CSARGPGGRRDEQFF. The DNA of the CDR3 is TGCAGTGCTAGAGGGCCTGGCGGGAGGCGGGATGAGCAGTTCTTC.

The CDR3 nucleotides read TGTGCCAGCAGCTTTCCAGCGGGGGGTCAGGAGCAGTACTTC. It translates to CASSFPAGGQEQYF. The chain links TRBV11-2 to TRBJ2-7; 9 positions match TRBD2. In germline, CDR1 is SGHAT, CDR2 FQNNGV. The CDR3 has 14 amino acids. Trimming took 3 bases from V and 7 from J; bases not matched to a gene: 7.

Regarding this clonotype: This may be a read error, as it is one base from a much larger clone. This chain connects TRBV7-8 to TRBJ2-3, with TRBD2 as a possible D gene (5 bases). The germline V gene has CDR1 SGHVS and CDR2 FQNEAQ. This CDR3 has 15 residues. The CDR3 loop is CVSSLEAAVTDTQYF. For the CDR3, the DNA is TGTGTCAGCAGCTTAGAGGCAGCGGTCACAGATACGCAGTATTTT.

This clonotype was detected only once. The chain has TRBV6-5 and TRBJ2-5; 7 positions match TRBD2. The J call may be incorrect, as the DNA end agrees better with TRBJ2-7. Germline lookup yields CDR1 MNHEY and CDR2 SVGAGI. This CDR3 spans 15 amino acids. CDR3 region: CASSYSPAGSCEQYF. CDR3 coding DNA: TGTGCCAGCAGTTACAGTCCAGCGGGAAGCTGCGAGCAGTACTTC.

V gene TRBV29-1 combines with J gene TRBJ2-1; 13 nucleotides agree with TRBD2. The CDR3 has 14 residues. Looked up from germline, CDR1 is SQVTM and CDR2 is ANQGSEA. Trimming took 4 bases from V and 6 from J; bases not matched to a gene: 3. CDR3: CSVARTSGGNEQFF. The CDR3 bases are TGCAGCGTTGCCCGGACTAGCGGGGGCAATGAGCAGTTCTTC.

This clonotype was seen a handful of times. This chain connects TRBV7-2 to TRBJ1-4, with 8 bases lining up with TRBD1. The CDR3 has 15 residues. The V gene's germline CDR1 is SGHTA and CDR2 FQGNSA. V shed 3 bases and J 4 bases; nucleotides not matched to a gene: 4. CDR3 residues: CASSFDRGVNEKLFF. CDR3 in DNA: TGTGCCAGCAGCTTTGACAGGGGTGTTAATGAAAAACTGTTTTTT.

V gene TRBV21-1 combines with J gene TRBJ2-7; the table's TRBD1 call for D was not verified on the DNA. TRBV21-1 has pseudogene status. The CDR3 contains 18 residues. CDR3 sequence (DNA): TGTGCCAGCAGCAGGCGGGGAGTACAGGGGCAAGGTGGGGACGAGCAGTACTTC. Translating gives CASSRRGVQGQGGDEQYF.

V usage is TRBV29-1 and J usage is TRBJ2-1, with D possibly being TRBD2 (6 bases). V gave up 3 bases and J gave up 6 bases, with 18 bases separating them. The CDR3 has 15 amino acids. From germline, CDR1 is SQVTM and CDR2 ANQGSEA. The CDR3 sequence is CSVEGTRDSTNEQFF. Here the CDR3 DNA reads TGCAGCGTTGAGGGAACCCGGGACTCCACCAATGAGCAGTTCTTC.

This clonotype has a handful of counts. The CDR3 loop is CASSQDNHEGQYF. In DNA, the CDR3 is TGTGCCAGCAGTCAGGACAATCACGAGGGGCAGTACTTC. The chain links TRBV2 to TRBJ2-7; D tentatively fits TRBD1 or TRBD2 (5 bases each). The CDR3 consists of 13 residues. Between the trimmed V and J ends, which lost 5 bases and 9 bases, there was a span of 17 bases. CDR1 is SNHLY, CDR2 FYNNEI, per germline.